Presented here are 2 T cell receptor beta chains from one specimen sequenced in a study of blood T cell repertoires in COVID-19. Clones were read by immunoSEQ multiplex PCR, and TCRdb kept only the in-frame ones, dropping some. The repertoire includes approximately 150,000 clones, over 85% of them detected once, and about 1.6% sits in the top ten. Specimen: peripheral blood. These receptors were obtained from a human donor in a cohort sampled during active COVID-19.

This clone was recorded a few times. The V gene is TRBV7-9, the J gene TRBJ2-7; possibly TRBD1 for D (5 bases). Germline V gene sequence: CDR1 SEHNR, CDR2 FQNEAQ (reference sequence). V lost 6 bases and J 0 bases, leaving 18 bases between the germline ends. The CDR3 sequence is 16 residues long. The CDR3 sequence is CASSFSPGAGSYEQYF. The CDR3 DNA reads TGTGCCAGCAGTTTCTCCCCTGGGGCAGGCTCCTACGAGCAGTACTTC.

The chain couples TRBV4-3 to TRBJ2-3; D gene ambiguous. The CDR3 runs to 13 residues. CDR1 is LGHNA and CDR2 is YSLEER in the germline V gene. V lost 2 bases to trimming and J lost 5 bases, with 8 bases between them. CDR3 sequence: CASSQSRQDTQYF. CDR3 DNA sequence: TGCGCCAGCAGCCAAAGCAGACAAGATACGCAGTATTTT.